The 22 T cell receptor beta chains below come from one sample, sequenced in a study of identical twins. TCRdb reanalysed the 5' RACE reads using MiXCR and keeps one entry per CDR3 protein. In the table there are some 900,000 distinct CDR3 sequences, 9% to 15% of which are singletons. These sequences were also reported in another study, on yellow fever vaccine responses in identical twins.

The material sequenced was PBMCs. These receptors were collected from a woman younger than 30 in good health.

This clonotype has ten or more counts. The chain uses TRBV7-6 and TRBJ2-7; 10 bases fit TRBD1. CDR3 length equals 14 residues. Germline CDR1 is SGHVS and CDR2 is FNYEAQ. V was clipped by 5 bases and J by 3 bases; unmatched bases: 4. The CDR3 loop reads CASSLTGGFYEQYF. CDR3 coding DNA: TGTGCCAGCAGCCTGACAGGGGGCTTCTACGAGCAGTACTTC.

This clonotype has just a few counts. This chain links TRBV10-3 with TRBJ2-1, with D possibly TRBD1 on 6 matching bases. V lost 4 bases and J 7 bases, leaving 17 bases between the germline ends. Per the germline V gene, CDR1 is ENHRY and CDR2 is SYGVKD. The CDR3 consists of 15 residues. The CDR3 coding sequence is TGTGCCATCAGTGTGGGTACAGGGTTAGGTAATGAGCAGTTCTTC. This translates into CAISVGTGLGNEQFF.

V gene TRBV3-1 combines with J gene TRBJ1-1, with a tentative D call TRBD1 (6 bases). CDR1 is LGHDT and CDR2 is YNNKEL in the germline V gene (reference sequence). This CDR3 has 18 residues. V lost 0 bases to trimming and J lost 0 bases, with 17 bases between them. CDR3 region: CASSQESAGVLMNTEAFF. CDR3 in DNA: TGTGCCAGCAGCCAAGAATCGGCAGGGGTCCTCATGAACACTGAAGCTTTCTTT.

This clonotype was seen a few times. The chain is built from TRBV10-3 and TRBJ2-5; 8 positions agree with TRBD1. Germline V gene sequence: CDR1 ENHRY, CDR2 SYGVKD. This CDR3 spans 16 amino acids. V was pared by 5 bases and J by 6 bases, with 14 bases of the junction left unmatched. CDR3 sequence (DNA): TGTGCCATCAGTTCGGGACAGGCACCTGTTGGAAAGACCCAGTACTTC. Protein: CAISSGQAPVGKTQYF.

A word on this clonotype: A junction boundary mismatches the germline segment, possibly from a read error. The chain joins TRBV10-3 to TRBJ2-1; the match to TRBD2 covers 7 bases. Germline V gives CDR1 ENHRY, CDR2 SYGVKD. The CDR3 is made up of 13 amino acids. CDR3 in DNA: TGTGCCACCAGTTTCGGGCGGGAGAATGAGCAGTTCTTC. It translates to CATSFGRENEQFF.

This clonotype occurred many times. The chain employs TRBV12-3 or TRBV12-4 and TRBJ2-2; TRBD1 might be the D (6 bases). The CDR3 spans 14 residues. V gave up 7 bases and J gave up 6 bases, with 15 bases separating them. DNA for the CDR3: TGTGCCAGCAAGTACAGGGAGACCTCCGGGGAGCTGTTTTTT. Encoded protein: CASKYRETSGELFF.

The CDR3 coding sequence is TGCGCCAGCAGCTTGGCCGGGGCAGGGGGAGTCGAGCAGTACTTC. Protein sequence: CASSLAGAGGVEQYF. This sequence joins TRBV5-1 and TRBJ2-7, with 7 bases identical to TRBD1. V dropped 0 bases and J dropped 6; count of bases not matched to a gene: 9. The CDR3 spans 15 residues. CDR1 is SGHRS and CDR2 is YFSETQ in the germline V gene. Filled out from reference TRBV5-1 and TRBJ2-7, the complete variable domain reads KAGVTQTPRYLIKTRGQQVTLSCSPISGHRSVSWYQQTPGQGLQFLFEYFSETQRNKGNFPGRFSGRQFSNSRSEMNVSTLELGDSALYLCASSLAGAGGVEQYFGPGTRLTVT.

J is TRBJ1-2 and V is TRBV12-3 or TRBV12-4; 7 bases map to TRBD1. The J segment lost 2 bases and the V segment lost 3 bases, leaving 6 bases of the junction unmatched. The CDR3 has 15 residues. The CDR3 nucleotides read TGTGCCAGCAGTTTGAGAGGGACAGACAACTATGGCTACACCTTC. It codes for CASSLRGTDNYGYTF.

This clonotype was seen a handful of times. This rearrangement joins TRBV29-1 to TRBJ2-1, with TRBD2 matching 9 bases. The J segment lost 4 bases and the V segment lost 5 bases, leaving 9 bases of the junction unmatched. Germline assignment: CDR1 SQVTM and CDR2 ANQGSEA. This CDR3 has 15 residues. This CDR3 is CSVITGTSRYNEQFF. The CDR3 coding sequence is TGCAGCGTTATAACCGGGACTAGCAGGTACAATGAGCAGTTCTTC.

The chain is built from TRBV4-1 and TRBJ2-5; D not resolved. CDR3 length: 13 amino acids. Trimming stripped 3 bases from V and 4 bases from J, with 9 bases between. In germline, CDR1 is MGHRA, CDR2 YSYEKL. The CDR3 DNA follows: TGCGCCAGCAGCCAGGAGCAACTAGAGACCCAGTACTTC. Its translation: CASSQEQLETQYF.

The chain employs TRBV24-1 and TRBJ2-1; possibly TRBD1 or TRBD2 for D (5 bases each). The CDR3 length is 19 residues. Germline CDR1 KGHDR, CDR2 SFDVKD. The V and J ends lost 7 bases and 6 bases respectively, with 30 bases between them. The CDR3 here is CATSRRTSDRGLQGNEQFF. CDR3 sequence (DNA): TGTGCCACCAGCAGACGAACTTCGGATCGGGGCCTCCAGGGCAATGAGCAGTTCTTC.

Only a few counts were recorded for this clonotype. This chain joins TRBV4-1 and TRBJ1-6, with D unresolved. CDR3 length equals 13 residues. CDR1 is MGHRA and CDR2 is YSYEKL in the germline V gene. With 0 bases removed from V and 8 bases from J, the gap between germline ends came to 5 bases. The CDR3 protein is CASSQEPDSPLHF. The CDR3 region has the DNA TGCGCCAGCAGCCAAGAGCCCGATTCACCCCTCCACTTT.

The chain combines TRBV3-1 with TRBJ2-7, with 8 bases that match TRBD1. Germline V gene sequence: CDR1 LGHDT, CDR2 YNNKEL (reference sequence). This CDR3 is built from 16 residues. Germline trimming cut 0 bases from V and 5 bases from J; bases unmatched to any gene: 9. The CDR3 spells CASSQERGRGRDEQYF. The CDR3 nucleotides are TGTGCCAGCAGCCAAGAGAGGGGCAGGGGGCGCGACGAGCAGTACTTC.

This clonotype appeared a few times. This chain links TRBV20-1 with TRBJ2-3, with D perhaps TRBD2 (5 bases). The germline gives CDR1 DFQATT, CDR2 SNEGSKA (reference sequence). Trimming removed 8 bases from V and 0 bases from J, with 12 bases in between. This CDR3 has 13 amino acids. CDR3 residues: CSTDQRSTDTQYF. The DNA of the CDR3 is TGCAGTACGGACCAGCGGAGCACAGATACGCAGTATTTT.

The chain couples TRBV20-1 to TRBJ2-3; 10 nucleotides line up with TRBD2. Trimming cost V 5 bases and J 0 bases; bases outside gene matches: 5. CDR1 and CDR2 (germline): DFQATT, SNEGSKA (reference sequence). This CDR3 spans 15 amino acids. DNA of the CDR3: TGCAGTGCTCGGGCTAGCGGGAGTAGCACAGATACGCAGTATTTT. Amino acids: CSARASGSSTDTQYF.

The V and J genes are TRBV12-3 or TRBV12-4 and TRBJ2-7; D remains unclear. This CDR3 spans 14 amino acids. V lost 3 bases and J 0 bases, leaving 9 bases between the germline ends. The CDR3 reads CASSFDSLSYEQYF. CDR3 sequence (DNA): TGTGCCAGCAGTTTCGACTCCCTCTCCTACGAGCAGTACTTC.

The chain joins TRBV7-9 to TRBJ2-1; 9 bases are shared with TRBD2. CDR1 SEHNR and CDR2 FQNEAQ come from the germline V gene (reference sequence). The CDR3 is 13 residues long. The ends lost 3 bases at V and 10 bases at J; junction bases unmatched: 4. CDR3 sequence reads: CASSFAGGGEQFF. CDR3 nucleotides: TGTGCCAGCAGCTTTGCGGGAGGGGGAGAGCAGTTCTTC.

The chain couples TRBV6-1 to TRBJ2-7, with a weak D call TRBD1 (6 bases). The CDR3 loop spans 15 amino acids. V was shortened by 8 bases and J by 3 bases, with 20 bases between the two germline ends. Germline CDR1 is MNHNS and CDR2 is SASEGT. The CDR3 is CASPTPGHLNYEQYF. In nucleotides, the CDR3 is TGTGCCAGCCCTACTCCGGGACACCTGAACTACGAGCAGTACTTC.

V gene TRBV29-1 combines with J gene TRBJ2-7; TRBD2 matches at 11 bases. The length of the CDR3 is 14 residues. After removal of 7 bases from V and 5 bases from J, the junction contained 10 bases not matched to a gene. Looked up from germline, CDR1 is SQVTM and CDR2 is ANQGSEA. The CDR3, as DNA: TGCAGCGCACGTGGTAGCGGGAGGGGGAACGAGCAGTACTTC. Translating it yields CSARGSGRGNEQYF.

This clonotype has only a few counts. This chain's CDR3 is CASSPGLAGVQSQYF. The CDR3, as DNA: TGTGCCAGCAGCCCCGGACTAGCGGGAGTTCAATCGCAGTATTTT. The V gene is TRBV11-3, the J gene TRBJ2-3; TRBD2 matches 13 bases. The V segment lost 5 bases and the J segment 10 bases; nucleotides outside the gene matches: 9. The CDR3 consists of 15 residues. Per germline, CDR1 SGHNT and CDR2 YENEEA.

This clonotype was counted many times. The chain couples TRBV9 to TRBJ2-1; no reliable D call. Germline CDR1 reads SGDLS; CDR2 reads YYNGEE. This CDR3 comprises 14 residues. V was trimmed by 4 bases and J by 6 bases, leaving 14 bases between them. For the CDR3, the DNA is TGTGCCAGCAGCAAACATACCGGAAGCAATGAGCAGTTCTTC. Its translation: CASSKHTGSNEQFF.

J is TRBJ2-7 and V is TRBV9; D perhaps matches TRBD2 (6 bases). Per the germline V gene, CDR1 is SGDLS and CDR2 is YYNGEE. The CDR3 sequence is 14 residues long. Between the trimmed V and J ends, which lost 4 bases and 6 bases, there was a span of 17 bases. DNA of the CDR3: TGTGCCAGCAGCCGAACTAGCATAAGTACCGAGCAGTACTTC. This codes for CASSRTSISTEQYF.